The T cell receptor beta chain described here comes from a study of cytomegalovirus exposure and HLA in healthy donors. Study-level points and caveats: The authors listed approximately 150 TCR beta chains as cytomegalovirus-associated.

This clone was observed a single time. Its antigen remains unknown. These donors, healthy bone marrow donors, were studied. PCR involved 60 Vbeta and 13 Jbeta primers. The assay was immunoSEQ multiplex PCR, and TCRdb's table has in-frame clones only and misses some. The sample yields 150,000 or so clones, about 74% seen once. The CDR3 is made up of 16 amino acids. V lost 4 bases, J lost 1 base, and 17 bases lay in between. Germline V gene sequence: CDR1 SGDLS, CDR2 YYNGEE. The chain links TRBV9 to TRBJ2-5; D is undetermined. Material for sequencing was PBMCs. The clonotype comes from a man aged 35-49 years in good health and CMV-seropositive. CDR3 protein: CASSSIKLGGQETQYF. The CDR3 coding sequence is TGTGCCAGCAGCTCGATCAAGCTCGGCGGCCAAGAGACCCAGTACTTC. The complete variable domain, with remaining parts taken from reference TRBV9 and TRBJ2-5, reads DSGVTQTPKHLITATGQRVTLRCSPRSGDLSVYWYQQSLDQGLQFLIQYYNGEERAKGNILERFSAQQFPDLHSELNLSSLELGDSALYFCASSSIKLGGQETQYFGPGTRLLVL.